The clone carrying this T cell receptor beta chain was observed many times. The antigen is not known. One entry per CDR3 protein, called by TCRdb with MiXCR from the reads. This table holds 680,000 or so distinct CDR3 sequences, under 40% found once. This record belongs to a study of T cell repertoires in cytomegalovirus infection. About the research overall: Public signatures in TCR beta pointed to CMV infection and matching HLA type. Whole-study results and caveats: Public TCR beta family frequency separated CMV-and-HLA carriers, including in an independent cohort. HLA-C-restricted TCR beta clonotypes specific for CMV led the ex vivo response.

The sample taken for sequencing was PBMCs. The receptor was derived from a human donor in good health (CMV status not recorded). Some clones in this sample may be carry-over from other donors' samples.

CDR3 sequence reads: CASSLTAGQGYGYTF. DNA of the CDR3: TGTGCCAGCAGCTTAACCGCGGGACAGGGGTACGGCTACACCTTC. The chain couples TRBV7-3 to TRBJ1-2; 10 nucleotides line up with TRBD1. Trimming removed 0 bases from V and 8 bases from J; junction bases left unmatched: 6. The germline gives CDR1 SGHTA, CDR2 FQGTGA. The CDR3 length is 15 residues.